This TCR beta chain emerged from a study of glioma-infiltrating T cells. Whole-study findings and limits: CDR3 overlap between tissue and blood was very small. Patients with low tissue-blood divergence carried a signature set of shared blood CDR3 motifs. Non-neoplastic patients had below-expected tissue-blood divergence, while all gliomas exceeded expectation.

The table lists this clonotype with a count of one. Its antigen is undetermined. The junction does not match germline at one end; this may be a read error. Using RNA template, CDR3s of TCR alpha and beta were amplified with iRepertoire arm-PCR. Input was roughly 85-450 ng of tissue mRNA or PBMC total RNA. A single record per CDR3 protein comes from TCRdb applying MiXCR to the multiplex PCR reads. The sample contains more than 300,000 distinct CDR3 sequences, approximately 42% of which appear only once. The clonotype was recovered from a human donor with low-grade glioma or glioblastoma, undergoing nonglioma brain surgery, or in good health (not recorded which). Sequenced: glioma tissue, nonneoplastic brain tissue, or PBMCs (not recorded which).

This chain's CDR3 is CAISRDGPNTEALF. As DNA, the CDR3 is TGTGCCATCAGCAGGGACGGACCGAACACTGAAGCTTTATTT. The chain carries TRBV10-3 and TRBJ1-1, with a possible D match to TRBD1 (5 bases). The CDR3 covers 14 residues. CDR1 ENHRY and CDR2 SYGVKD come from the germline V gene.